Included here is one TCR beta chain sequence, with context. This clone was seen once. Its antigen has not been determined. Base qualities are missing; no much larger clone stands one base away. Sorted unstimulated T cells, along with proliferating T cells recovered from mixed lymphocyte reactions, underwent TCRbeta CDR3 sequencing. Fresh whole blood from approximately 9 HLA-typed healthy donors was used to isolate PBMCs. Unstimulated CD4+ regulatory T cells were FACS-sorted to map the origin of alloreactive clones. This record belongs to a study of siplizumab effects on memory and regulatory T cells (dated by TCRdb to 2018 to 2020). In terms of the full investigation: The study looked at the effect of siplizumab, an anti-CD2 antibody, on alloreactive T-cell subsets in allogeneic mixed lymphocyte reactions made from human PBMCs.

V is shortened by 5 bases, J by 7 bases, and the region joining them spans 8 bases. CDR1 MRHNA and CDR2 SNTAGT are derived from the germline V gene. Inclusive of the bounding cysteine and phenylalanine, the CDR3 is 12 residues long. The only DNA kept is the CDR3, 36 bases in frame from the first base. Overall study outcomes, separate from this receptor: Of the alloreactive CD4+ clones that could be mapped, the Treg-derived share averaged almost 70% with siplizumab compared with roughly 27% in control reactions. Roughly 75-97% of proliferating CD4+ or CD8+ clones could not be assigned a naive or memory phenotype. No functional confirmation was obtained for the suppressive function of proliferating Tregs from siplizumab cultures. Sequences below about 10^-5 frequency were poorly captured, so only a minor fraction of alloreactive clones could be mapped to unstimulated subsets. Compared with memory T cells, unstimulated naive T cells appeared more diverse, and naive cells seemed to make a substantial contribution to the alloresponse. Siplizumab significantly lowered the cumulative frequency of alloreactive sequences that could be traced to unstimulated CD4+ memory T cells.

Library method: the immunoSEQ multiplex PCR assay. Roughly 9.8 x 10^4 TCR templates per sample were assayed on the deep sequencing platform. Genomic DNA extracted from sorted T cells was used for TCRbeta CDR3 sequencing. The source study handled its data this way. The R programming language was used for clonal analysis of TCRbeta CDR3 data. Alloreactive CD4+ and CD8+ clones were defined by comparing unstimulated samples with post-reaction CFSE-low samples. Regulatory or non-regulatory origin of alloreactive CD4+ clones was assigned by matching sequences to the sorted unstimulated Treg and non-Treg repertoires. This is the immuneACCESS table as TCRdb keeps it, with only in-frame sequences that have V and J called. A part of the clones is gone; compared with another copy, unresolved V genes explain less than half, and the rest is unexplained. V and J calls and clone size are as listed in that table; D and trimming were resolved from the DNA. Across this sample there are 70,000 or so clones, with approximately 89% seen only once. Over 1.5% of the sample belongs to the ten largest clones.

Material: Tregs sorted from blood. The origin of this receptor is a human donor in good health. The V gene is TRBV6-4 and the J gene is TRBJ2-2, with TRBD1 as a weak D call on 6 bases. The DNA sequence reads TGTGCCAGCAGTAAGACAGGCGGGGAGCTGTTTTTT. Its protein is CASSKTGGELFF.